One sample yielded the 20 T cell receptor beta chains listed below, sequenced in a study of radiotherapy plus CTLA-4 blockade in lung cancer. Sequencing used immunoSEQ multiplex PCR; TCRdb keeps in-frame clones, though not all of them. The sample contains about 83,000 clones, about four fifths of which appear only once. This specimen consisted of peripheral blood, obtained from a patient treated with radiotherapy plus ipilimumab. All receptors derive from a human donor with non-small cell lung cancer who had a partial response to radiotherapy plus ipilimumab. Some clones in this sample may be carry-over from other donors' samples.

This chain joins TRBV11-2 and TRBJ1-3; TRBD1 matches 8 bases. Germline V lookup: CDR1 SGHAT, CDR2 FQNNGV. CDR3 length equals 15 residues. V shed 4 bases and J 4 bases; nucleotides not matched to a gene: 6. CDR3 coding DNA: TGTGCCAGCAGCTCTTACCGGGACAGGGGAAACACCATATATTTT. This translates into CASSSYRDRGNTIYF.

This chain connects TRBV27 to TRBJ2-7, with D perhaps TRBD1 (6 bases). V lost 5 bases and J lost 2, with 34 bases in between. CDR1 and CDR2 (germline): MNHEY, SMNVEV (reference sequence). The CDR3 has 21 residues. CDR3 nucleotide sequence: TGTGCCAGCAGTCCGGGTTGGGTAGGGGACACCTCCCTAGAAAGGGCCTACGAGCAGTACTTC. This translates into CASSPGWVGDTSLERAYEQYF.

The chain carries TRBV19 and TRBJ2-7; tentative D call: TRBD1 (6 bases). CDR3 length: 13 amino acids. V was cut by 3 bases and J by 5 bases, with 11 bases left in between. The germline CDR1 and CDR2 sequences are LNHDA and SQIVND (reference sequence). CDR3 sequence (DNA): TGTGCCAGTAGTATGAACAGGGAGAACGAGCAGTACTTC. Translation gives CASSMNRENEQYF.

This chain uses TRBV7-3 with TRBJ2-7; 7 positions agree with TRBD2. CDR1 and CDR2 from the germline V gene are SGHTA and FQGTGA. The CDR3 is 14 residues long. The V and J ends lost 1 base and 3 bases, in that order; junction bases with no gene match: 3. The CDR3 here is CASSLNGGGYEQYF. In DNA form, the CDR3 reads TGTGCCAGCAGCTTAAATGGCGGGGGCTACGAGCAGTACTTC. Full variable domain (missing parts from reference TRBV7-3 and TRBJ2-7): GAGVSQTPSNKVTEKGKYVELRCDPISGHTALYWYRQSLGQGPEFLIYFQGTGAADDSGLPNDRFFAVRPEGSVSTLKIQRTERGDSAVYLCASSLNGGGYEQYFGPGTRLTVT.

This chain connects TRBV10-3 to TRBJ2-7; a possible D gene is TRBD1 (6 bases). Germline V gene data show CDR1 as ENHRY and CDR2 as SYGVKD. CDR3 length: 14 amino acids. V was cut by 5 bases and J by 3 bases, with 14 bases left in between. CDR3 DNA: TGTGCCATCAGTAATACAGGGACCTTCTACGAGCAGTACTTC. It specifies CAISNTGTFYEQYF.

The chain carries TRBV6-1 and TRBJ2-7, with 7 bases that match TRBD1. The CDR3 is 14 residues long. Looked up from germline, CDR1 is MNHNS and CDR2 is SASEGT. V gave up 7 bases and J gave up 2 bases; unmatched junction bases: 8. CDR3 sequence reads: CASKVQGVAYEQYF. CDR3 in DNA: TGTGCCAGCAAGGTGCAGGGGGTAGCCTACGAGCAGTACTTC.

This chain uses TRBV10-3 with TRBJ1-3; the D gene is possibly TRBD1 (5 bases). V dropped 5 bases and J dropped 0 bases, with 14 bases sitting between them. Germline V gives CDR1 ENHRY, CDR2 SYGVKD. This CDR3 spans 16 amino acids. DNA for the CDR3: TGTGCCATCAGTAGGCGCGGGGCGCGCTCTGGAAACACCATATATTTT. Translating gives CAISRRGARSGNTIYF.

J is TRBJ2-7 and V is TRBV30; TRBD2 matches at 10 bases. In germline, CDR1 is GTSNPN, CDR2 SVGIG (reference sequence). The CDR3 is 14 amino acids. Unmatched junction bases numbered 3, after V lost 2 bases and J lost 2 bases. The CDR3 DNA reads TGTGCCTGGAGTAGGACTAGCGGCCCCTACGAGCAGTACTTC. Its protein is CAWSRTSGPYEQYF. The full variable domain, with the rest looked up from reference TRBV30 and TRBJ2-7, is SQTIHQWPATLVQPVGSPLSLECTVEGTSNPNLYWYRQAAGRGLQLLFYSVGIGQISSEVPQNLSASRPQDRQFILSSKKLLLSDSGFYLCAWSRTSGPYEQYFGPGTRLTVT.

CDR3 protein: CAWSQTGADETQYF. The DNA of the CDR3 is TGTGCCTGGAGTCAGACAGGCGCGGATGAGACCCAGTACTTC. V and J are TRBV30 and TRBJ2-5; tentative D call: TRBD1 (6 bases). V dropped 2 bases and J dropped 5 bases, with 15 bases sitting between them. Germline values: CDR1 GTSNPN, CDR2 SVGIG (reference sequence). CDR3 length: 14 amino acids.

V and J are TRBV10-3 and TRBJ2-7, with unresolved D. Germline V gene sequence: CDR1 ENHRY, CDR2 SYGVKD. The CDR3 loop spans 15 amino acids. With 1 base removed from V and 7 bases from J, the gap between germline ends came to 17 bases. CDR3 in DNA: TGTGCCATCAGTGAGTATATGCAGTCTTCGTGGGAGCAGTACTTC. Translating it yields CAISEYMQSSWEQYF.

The J gene is TRBJ1-1, the V gene TRBV18; D unresolved. The V gene lost 0 bases and the J gene lost 1 base, with 9 bases spanning the gap. This CDR3 spans 15 amino acids. The V gene's germline CDR1 is KGHSH and CDR2 LQKENI. The CDR3, as DNA: TGTGCCAGCTCACCACCCGAGGCGCCGAACACTGAAGCTTTCTTT. This gives the protein CASSPPEAPNTEAFF.

This chain connects TRBV9 to TRBJ2-1; 8 bases agree with TRBD2. The CDR3 consists of 17 residues. Looked up from germline, CDR1 is SGDLS and CDR2 is YYNGEE. V was clipped by 0 bases and J by 6 bases; unmatched bases: 11. CDR3: CASSVAALAGGPNEQFF. The CDR3 DNA reads TGTGCCAGCAGCGTAGCTGCCCTGGCGGGGGGACCCAATGAGCAGTTCTTC.

This chain joins TRBV2 and TRBJ1-2, with no clear D. V lost 1 base, J lost 8 bases, and 11 bases lay in between. This CDR3 comprises 13 residues. CDR1 and CDR2 from the germline V gene are SNHLY and FYNNEI. DNA for the CDR3: TGTGCCAGCAGTGAAGATGTGCGGGCCGGCTACACCTTC. Translating gives CASSEDVRAGYTF.

A word on this clone: One end of the junction varies from germline; a read error may be responsible. The rearrangement links TRBV5-1 to TRBJ2-1, with D perhaps matching TRBD1 (7 bases). The CDR3 has 15 amino acids. CDR1 is SGHRS, CDR2 YFSETQ, per germline. The CDR3 spells CASTLEGASYNEQFF. The CDR3 coding sequence is TGCGCCAGCACCTTGGAGGGGGCCTCCTACAATGAGCAGTTCTTC.

The gene calls are TRBV5-1 and TRBJ2-1; 9 nucleotides line up with TRBD2. V lost 5 bases and J lost 8; bases outside the gene matches: 20. This CDR3 comprises 18 residues. Germline-derived CDR1 and CDR2 are SGHRS and YFSETQ. This CDR3 is CASSQQPSGRTLWDEQFF. CDR3 coding DNA: TGCGCCAGCAGTCAACAACCCAGCGGGAGGACACTCTGGGATGAGCAGTTCTTC.

This clone was recorded only once. This chain links TRBV6-1 with TRBJ1-5; 8 positions match TRBD1. The CDR3 extends over 15 amino acids. With V trimmed by 6 bases and J by 2 bases, 6 bases remained unmatched. The germline V gene encodes CDR1 MNHNS and CDR2 SASEGT. The CDR3 loop reads CASRDRAAGNQPQHF. The CDR3 DNA is TGTGCCAGCAGGGACAGGGCGGCGGGCAATCAGCCCCAGCATTTT.

This clone has a single count. The V gene is TRBV2, the J gene TRBJ2-7; D possibly corresponds to TRBD2 (5 bases). CDR3 length: 12 residues. V lost 6 bases and J 0 bases, leaving 6 bases between the germline ends. Germline assignment: CDR1 SNHLY and CDR2 FYNNEI. This chain's CDR3 is CASRGDSYEQYF. CDR3 DNA: TGTGCCAGCAGGGGAGACTCCTACGAGCAGTACTTC.

V gene TRBV6-6 combines with J gene TRBJ2-6; the D gene is possibly TRBD2 (5 bases). The V end was cut by 2 bases, the J end by 4 bases, with 12 bases between. CDR3 length: 16 amino acids. Germline CDR1 reads MNHNY; CDR2 reads SVGAGI (reference sequence). In nucleotides, the CDR3 is TGTGCCAGCAGTTACACGCGAGGGTTCGGGGCCAACGTCCTGACTTTC. It is translated as CASSYTRGFGANVLTF.

V is TRBV7-6 and J is TRBJ1-1; D remains ambiguous. With 2 bases removed from V and 4 bases from J, the gap between germline ends came to 20 bases. This CDR3 region has 17 residues. In germline, CDR1 is SGHVS, CDR2 FNYEAQ. Here the CDR3 DNA reads TGTGCCAGCAGCTTACTTTTGGGAGGCGCCCTCGGCACTGAAGCTTTCTTT. Translation gives CASSLLLGGALGTEAFF.

The CDR3 sequence: CASSPNPESGNTIYF. The DNA of the CDR3 is TGTGCCAGCAGTCCCAACCCGGAGTCTGGAAACACCATATATTTT. The chain employs TRBV5-5 and TRBJ1-3; D is uncertain. With 5 bases removed from V and 1 base from J, the gap between germline ends came to 13 bases. Germline CDR1 is SGHKS and CDR2 is YYEKEE (reference sequence). The CDR3 is 15 amino acids.